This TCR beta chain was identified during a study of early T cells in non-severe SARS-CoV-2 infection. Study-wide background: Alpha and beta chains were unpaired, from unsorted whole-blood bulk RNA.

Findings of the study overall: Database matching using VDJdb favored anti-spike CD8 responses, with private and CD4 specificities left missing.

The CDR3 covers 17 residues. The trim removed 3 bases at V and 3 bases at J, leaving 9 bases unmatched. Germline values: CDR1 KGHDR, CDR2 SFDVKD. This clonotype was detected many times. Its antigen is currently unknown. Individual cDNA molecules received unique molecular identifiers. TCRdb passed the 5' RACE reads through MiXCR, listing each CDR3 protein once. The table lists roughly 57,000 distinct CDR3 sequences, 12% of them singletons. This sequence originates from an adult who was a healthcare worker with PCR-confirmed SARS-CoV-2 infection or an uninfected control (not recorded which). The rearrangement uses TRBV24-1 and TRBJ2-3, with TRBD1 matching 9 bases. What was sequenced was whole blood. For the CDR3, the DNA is TGTGCCACCAGTGATCCCGCCACAGGGGGCGCGACAGATACGCAGTATTTT. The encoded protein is CATSDPATGGATDTQYF.